Below are 5 T cell receptor beta chains sequenced from a single sample in a study of CD8+ T cells in alopecia areata. In each case, RNA was isolated and then reverse transcribed into cDNA as the sequencing template. Here immunoSEQ multiplex PCR was the method, and the copy in TCRdb shows in-frame clones only, minus some. In the table there are over 100,000 clones, 53% of which are singletons. Treatment: oral pan-JAK inhibitor, 5-10 mg twice daily. This sample comprised CD4+ T cells sorted from blood, obtained at week 4, from a patient treated with tofacitinib. Receptor source: a human donor with alopecia areata.

The J gene is TRBJ2-7, the V gene TRBV29-1; D is unclear. The CDR3 extends over 16 amino acids. CDR1 and CDR2 (germline): SQVTM, ANQGSEA. V dropped 5 bases and J dropped 0 bases, with 20 bases sitting between them. The CDR3 region has the DNA TGCAGCGTTCTCACCTATATTACAGCGAGCTCCTACGAGCAGTACTTC. It is translated as CSVLTYITASSYEQYF.

The rearrangement joins TRBV30 to TRBJ2-5; 9 positions agree with TRBD2. CDR3 length: 13 residues. V was pared by 7 bases and J by 7 bases, with 10 bases of the junction left unmatched. Germline values: CDR1 GTSNPN, CDR2 SVGIG (reference sequence). DNA for the CDR3: TGTGCCTTTGGGCGGGAGGGCCTCGGGACCCAGTACTTC. It is translated as CAFGREGLGTQYF.

The chain joins TRBV19 to TRBJ2-5; the match to TRBD1 covers 9 bases. This CDR3 comprises 13 residues. With 6 bases clipped from V and 5 bases from J, the junction kept 4 bases outside the gene matches. Germline V lookup: CDR1 LNHDA, CDR2 SQIVND (reference sequence). This chain's CDR3 is CASRTGGAETQYF. The CDR3 coding sequence is TGTGCCAGTAGAACAGGGGGCGCGGAGACCCAGTACTTC. Filled out from reference TRBV19 and TRBJ2-5, the complete variable domain reads DGGITQSPKYLFRKEGQNVTLSCEQNLNHDAMYWYRQDPGQGLRLIYYSQIVNDFQKGDIAEGYSVSREKKESFPLTVTSAQKNPTAFYLCASRTGGAETQYFGPGTRLLVL.

This rearrangement joins TRBV7-9 to TRBJ2-5, with TRBD2 as a possible D gene (6 bases). The CDR3 has 13 amino acids. The germline V gene encodes CDR1 SEHNR and CDR2 FQNEAQ (reference sequence). Trimming removed 5 bases at V and 2 bases at J, with 9 bases between. DNA of the CDR3: TGTGCCAGCAGCACCCTAGCGCAAGAGACCCAGTACTTC. It codes for CASSTLAQETQYF.

This sequence joins TRBV6-5 and TRBJ2-7; D may match TRBD1 or TRBD2 (5 bases each). V lost 6 bases and J lost 4, with 16 bases in between. Germline-derived CDR1 and CDR2 are MNHEY and SVGAGI. The CDR3 totals 14 residues. CDR3 DNA sequence: TGTGCCAGCAGCGGGGCTAGTCCCCCATACGAGCAGTACTTC. This encodes CASSGASPPYEQYF.